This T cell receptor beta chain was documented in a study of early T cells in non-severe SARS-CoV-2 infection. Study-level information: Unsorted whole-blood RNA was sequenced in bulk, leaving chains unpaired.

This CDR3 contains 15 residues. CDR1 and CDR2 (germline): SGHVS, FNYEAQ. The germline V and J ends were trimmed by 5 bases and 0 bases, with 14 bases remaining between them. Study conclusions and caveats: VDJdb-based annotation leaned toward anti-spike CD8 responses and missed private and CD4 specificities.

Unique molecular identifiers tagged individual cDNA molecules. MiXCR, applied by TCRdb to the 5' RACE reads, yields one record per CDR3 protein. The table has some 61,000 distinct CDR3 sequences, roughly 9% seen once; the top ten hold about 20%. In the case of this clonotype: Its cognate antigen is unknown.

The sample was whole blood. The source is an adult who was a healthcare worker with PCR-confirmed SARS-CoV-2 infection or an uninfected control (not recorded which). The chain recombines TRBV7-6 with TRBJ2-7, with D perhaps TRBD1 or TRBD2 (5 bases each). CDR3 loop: CASSPGTASSYEQYF. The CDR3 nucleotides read TGTGCCAGCAGCCCCGGGACGGCCAGCTCCTACGAGCAGTACTTC.